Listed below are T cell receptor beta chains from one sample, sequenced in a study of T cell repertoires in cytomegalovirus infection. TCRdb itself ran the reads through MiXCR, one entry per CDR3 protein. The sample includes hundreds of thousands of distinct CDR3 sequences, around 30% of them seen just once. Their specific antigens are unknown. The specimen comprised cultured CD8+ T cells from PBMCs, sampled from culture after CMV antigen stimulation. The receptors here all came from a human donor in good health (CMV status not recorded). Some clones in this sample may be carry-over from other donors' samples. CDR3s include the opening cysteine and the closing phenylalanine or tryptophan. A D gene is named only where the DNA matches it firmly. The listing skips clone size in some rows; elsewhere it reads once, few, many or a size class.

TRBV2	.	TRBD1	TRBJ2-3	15	TGTGCCAGACCTGACCCACAGGGGGAGGAAGATACGCAGTATTTT	CARPDPQGEEDTQYF
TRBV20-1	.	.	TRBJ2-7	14	TGCAGTGCTCCCACAGGGCTTCCCTCCTACGAGCAGTACTTC	CSAPTGLPSYEQYF
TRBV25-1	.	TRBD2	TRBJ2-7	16	TGTGCCAGCAGTGCCGGGACTAAAAAAAGCTCCTACGAGCAGTACTTC	CASSAGTKKSSYEQYF
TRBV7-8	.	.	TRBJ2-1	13	TGTGCCAGCAGCCCATATCTTAGGTATGAGCAGTTCTTC	CASSPYLRYEQFF
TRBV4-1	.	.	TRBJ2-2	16	TGCGCCAGCAGCCAAGATCCAGGGAGCTGGGGCGGGGAGCTGTTTTTT	CASSQDPGSWGGELFF
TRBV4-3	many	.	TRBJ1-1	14	TGCGCCAGCAGCCAAGATCGAGGGAACACTGAAGCTTTCTTT	CASSQDRGNTEAFF
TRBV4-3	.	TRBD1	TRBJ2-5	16	TGCGCCAGCAGTCGCAGGGGGTTTGGGGGCCAAGAGACCCAGTACTTC	CASSRRGFGGQETQYF
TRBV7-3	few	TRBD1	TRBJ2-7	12	TGTGCCAGCAGAGGGGACAGGGTCGAGCAGTACTTC	CASRGDRVEQYF
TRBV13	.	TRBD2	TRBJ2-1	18	TGTGCCAGCAGCTTAGGCCCAGGGACTAGCGGGGCTGCTAATGAGCAGTTCTTC	CASSLGPGTSGAANEQFF
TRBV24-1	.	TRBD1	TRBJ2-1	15	TGTGCCACCAGTGATTTGCAGGGGGCCGGGGATGAGCAGTTCTTC	CATSDLQGAGDEQFF
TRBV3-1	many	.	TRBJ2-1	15	TGTGCCAGCAGCCAAGATGTACAGGCCTACAATGAGCAGTTCTTC	CASSQDVQAYNEQFF
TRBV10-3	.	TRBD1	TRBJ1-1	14	TGTGCCATTGCCTTCCGGACAGGGTTGACTGAAGCTTTCTTT	CAIAFRTGLTEAFF
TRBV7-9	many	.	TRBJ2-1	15	TGTGCCAGCAGCTTAGCGGCCGTTTCCTACAATGAGCAGTTCTTC	CASSLAAVSYNEQFF
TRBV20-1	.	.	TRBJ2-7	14	TGCAGTGCTAGCCACCCCTCGCAGATTTACGAGCAGTACTTC	CSASHPSQIYEQYF
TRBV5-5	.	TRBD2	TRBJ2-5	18	TGTGCCAGCAGCTTACTAGCGGGGGATCTTTTAAGTGAGAAGACCCAGTACTTC	CASSLLAGDLLSEKTQYF
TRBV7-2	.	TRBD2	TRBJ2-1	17	TGTGCCAGCAGCGGTGGGGGGGGGGTAGCGGGGGGGAATGAGCAGTTCTTC	CASSGGGGVAGGNEQFF
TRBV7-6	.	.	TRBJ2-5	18	TGTGCTAGCAGACCAGACGGAGGCCCATGGCCCTCAATGGAGACCCAGTACTTC	CASRPDGGPWPSMETQYF
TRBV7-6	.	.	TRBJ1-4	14	TGTGCCAGCAGCCCGGGAGGAACTAATGAAAAACTGTTTTTT	CASSPGGTNEKLFF
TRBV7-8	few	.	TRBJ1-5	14	TGTGCCAGCAGCCCACGAGACAGGTACCAGCCCCAGCATTTT	CASSPRDRYQPQHF
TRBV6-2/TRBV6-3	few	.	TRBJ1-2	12	TGTGCCAGCAGCCCCCACCCCTATGGCTACACCTTC	CASSPHPYGYTF
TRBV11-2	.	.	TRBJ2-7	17	TGTGCCAGCAGCTTAGATCGTTGGAAGGTGGAGGCCTACGAGCAGTACTTC	CASSLDRWKVEAYEQYF
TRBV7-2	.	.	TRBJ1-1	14	TGTGCCAGCAGCTCTCTGGATCCAAACACTGAAGCTTTCTTT	CASSSLDPNTEAFF
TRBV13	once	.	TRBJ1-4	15	TGTGCCAGCAGCTTCCTGTCCCCAACTAATGAAAAACTGTTTTTT	CASSFLSPTNEKLFF
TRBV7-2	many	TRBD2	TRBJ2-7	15	TGTGCCAGCAGTTTGAGCGGGGGTTCCTCCTACGAGCAGTACTTC	CASSLSGGSSYEQYF
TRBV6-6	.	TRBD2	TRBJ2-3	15	TGTGCCAGCAGTGCACTAGCGGGGATCACAGATACGCAGTATTTT	CASSALAGITDTQYF
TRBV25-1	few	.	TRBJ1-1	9	TGTGCCAGCACGGTGGGAGCTTTCTTT	CASTVGAFF
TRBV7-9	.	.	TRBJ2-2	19	TGTGCCAGCAGCTATACCCTCGGGACTTTGGGAGCGAACACCGGGGAGCTGTTTTTT	CASSYTLGTLGANTGELFF
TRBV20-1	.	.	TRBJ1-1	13	TGCAGTGCTAGGGGCGAGGGGAACACTGAAGCTTTCTTT	CSARGEGNTEAFF
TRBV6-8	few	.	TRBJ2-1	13	TGTGCCAGCAGTTACTCGAGTATCCGTGAGCAGTTCTTC	CASSYSSIREQFF
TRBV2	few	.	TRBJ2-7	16	TGTGCCAGCAGTTTCCCTGGAGGGGAGAGCTCCTACGAGCAGTACTTC	CASSFPGGESSYEQYF
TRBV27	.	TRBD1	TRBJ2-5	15	TGTGCCAGCAGTCCGACAGGGGGGATACAAGAGACCCAGTACTTC	CASSPTGGIQETQYF
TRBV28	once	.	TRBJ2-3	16	TGTGCCAGCAGTTTCCAGTTCGGAACTAGCACAGATACGCAGTATTTT	CASSFQFGTSTDTQYF
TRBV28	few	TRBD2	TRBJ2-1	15	TGTGCCAGCAGCTTCGGACTAGCGGGGGGCTCTGAGCAGTTCTTC	CASSFGLAGGSEQFF
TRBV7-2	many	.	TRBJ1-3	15	TGTGCCAGCAGCTTAGCAGGGAGCTCTGGAAACACCATATATTTT	CASSLAGSSGNTIYF
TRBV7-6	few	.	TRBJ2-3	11	TGTGCCAGCAGCCAGGCGGATACGCAGTATTTT	CASSQADTQYF
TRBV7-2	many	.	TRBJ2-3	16	TGTGCCAGCAGCTTACCCTTGGATGTGTGGACAGATACGCAGTATTTT	CASSLPLDVWTDTQYF
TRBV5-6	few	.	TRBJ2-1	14	TGTGCCAGCAGCACAAGGGCCCGGCACGATGAGCAGTTCTTC	CASSTRARHDEQFF
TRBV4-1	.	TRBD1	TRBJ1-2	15	TGCGCCAGCAGCCAAGATCGGGACAGGAGATATGGCTACACCTTC	CASSQDRDRRYGYTF
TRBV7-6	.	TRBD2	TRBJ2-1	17	TGTGCCAGCAGGAGCGGGGGACCCCGCAACTCCTACAATGAGCAGTTCTTC	CASRSGGPRNSYNEQFF
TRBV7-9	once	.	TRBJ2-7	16	TGTGCCAGCAGCTTCCCCACGGGCCAACAAACCTACGAGCAGTACTTC	CASSFPTGQQTYEQYF
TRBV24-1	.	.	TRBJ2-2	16	TGTGCCACCAGTGATTTTAAGCCAGGGAAGGCCGGGGAGCTGTTTTTT	CATSDFKPGKAGELFF
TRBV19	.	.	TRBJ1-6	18	TGTGCCAGTAGCCATAGGGAATCGGGACCGTTTTTAAATTCACCCCTCCACTTT	CASSHRESGPFLNSPLHF
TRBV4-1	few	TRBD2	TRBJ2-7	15	TGCGCCAGCAGCCCCTCGAATGCAGGGAGGGACGAGCAGTACTTC	CASSPSNAGRDEQYF
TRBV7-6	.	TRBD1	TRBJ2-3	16	TGTGCCAGCAGCTCCAATCCGGGACAGGCCACAGATACGCAGTATTTT	CASSSNPGQATDTQYF